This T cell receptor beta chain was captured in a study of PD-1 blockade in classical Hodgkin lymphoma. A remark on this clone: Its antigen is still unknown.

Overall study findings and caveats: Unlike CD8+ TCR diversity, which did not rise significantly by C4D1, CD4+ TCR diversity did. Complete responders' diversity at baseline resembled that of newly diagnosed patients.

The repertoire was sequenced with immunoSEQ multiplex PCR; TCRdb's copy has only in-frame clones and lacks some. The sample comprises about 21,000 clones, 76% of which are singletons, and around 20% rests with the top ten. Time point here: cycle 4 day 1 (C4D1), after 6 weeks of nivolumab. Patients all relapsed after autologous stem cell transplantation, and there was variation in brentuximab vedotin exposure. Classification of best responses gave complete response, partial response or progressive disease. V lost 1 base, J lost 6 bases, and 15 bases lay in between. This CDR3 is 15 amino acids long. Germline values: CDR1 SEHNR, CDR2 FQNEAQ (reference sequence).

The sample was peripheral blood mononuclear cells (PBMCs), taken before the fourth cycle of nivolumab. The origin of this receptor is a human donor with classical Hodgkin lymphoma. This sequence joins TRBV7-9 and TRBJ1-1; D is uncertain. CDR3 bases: TGTGCCAGCAGCTTAGGATCGGAGGTATGGCCTGAAGCTTTCTTT. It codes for CASSLGSEVWPEAFF.